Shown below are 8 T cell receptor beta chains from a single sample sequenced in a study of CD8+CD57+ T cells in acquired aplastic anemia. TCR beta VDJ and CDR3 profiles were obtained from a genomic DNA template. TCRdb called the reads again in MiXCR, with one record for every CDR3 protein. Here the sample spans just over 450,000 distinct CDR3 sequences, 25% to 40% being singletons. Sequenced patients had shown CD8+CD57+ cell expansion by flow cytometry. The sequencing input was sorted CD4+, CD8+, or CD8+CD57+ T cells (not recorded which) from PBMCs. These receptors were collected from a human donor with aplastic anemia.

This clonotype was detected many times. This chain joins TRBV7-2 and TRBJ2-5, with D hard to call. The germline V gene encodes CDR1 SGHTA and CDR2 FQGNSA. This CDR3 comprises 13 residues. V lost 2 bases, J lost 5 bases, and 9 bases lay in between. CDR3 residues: CASSLWVEETQYF. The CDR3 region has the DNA TGTGCCAGCAGCTTATGGGTGGAGGAGACCCAGTACTTC.

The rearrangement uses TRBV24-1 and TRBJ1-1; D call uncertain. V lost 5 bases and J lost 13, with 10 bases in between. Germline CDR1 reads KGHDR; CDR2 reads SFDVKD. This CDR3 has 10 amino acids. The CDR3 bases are TGTGCCACCAGTGTTGGTTCGGGTTTCTTT. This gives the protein CATSVGSGFF.

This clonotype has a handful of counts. CDR3 sequence reads: CATGGQGTATLHF. The CDR3 DNA follows: TGCGCCACCGGAGGACAGGGGACGGCGACCCTCCACTTT. This chain connects TRBV10-2 to TRBJ1-6, with 9 bases fitting TRBD1. The J segment lost 14 bases and the V segment lost 10 bases, leaving 12 bases of the junction unmatched. The length of the CDR3 is 13 residues. CDR1 is WSHSY and CDR2 is SAAADI in the germline V gene.

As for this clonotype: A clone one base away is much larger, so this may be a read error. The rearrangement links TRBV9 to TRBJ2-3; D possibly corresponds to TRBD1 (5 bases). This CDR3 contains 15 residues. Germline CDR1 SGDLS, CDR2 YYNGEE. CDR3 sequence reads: CARSVGGHPTDTQYF. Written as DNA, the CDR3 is TGTGCCCGCAGCGTAGGCGGACACCCCACAGATACGCAGTATTTT. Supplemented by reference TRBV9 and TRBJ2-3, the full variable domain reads DSGVTQTPKHLITATGQRVTLRCSPRSGDLSVYWYQQSLDQGLQFLIQYYNGEERAKGNILERFSAQQFPDLHSELNLSSLELGDSALYFCARSVGGHPTDTQYFGPGTRLTVL.

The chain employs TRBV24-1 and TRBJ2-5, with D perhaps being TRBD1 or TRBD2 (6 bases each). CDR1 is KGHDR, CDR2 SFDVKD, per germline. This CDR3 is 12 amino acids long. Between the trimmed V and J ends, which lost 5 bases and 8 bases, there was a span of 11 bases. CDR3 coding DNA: TGTGCCACCAGTGGAGGGGGGAGCACCCAGTACTTC. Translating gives CATSGGGSTQYF.

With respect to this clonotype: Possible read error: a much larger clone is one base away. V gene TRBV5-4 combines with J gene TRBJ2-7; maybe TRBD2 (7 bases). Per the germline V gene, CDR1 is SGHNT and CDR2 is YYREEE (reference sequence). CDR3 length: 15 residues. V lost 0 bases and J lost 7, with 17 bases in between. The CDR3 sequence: CASSLVGGGYNEQYF. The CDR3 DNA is TGTGCCAGCAGCTTGGTAGGGGGAGGGTACAATGAGCAGTACTTC.

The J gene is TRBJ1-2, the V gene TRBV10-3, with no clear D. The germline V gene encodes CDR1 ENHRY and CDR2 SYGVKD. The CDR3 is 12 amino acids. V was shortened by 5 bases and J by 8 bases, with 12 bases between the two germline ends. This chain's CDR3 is CAISSAPPGYTF. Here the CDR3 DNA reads TGTGCCATCAGTTCAGCCCCCCCCGGCTACACCTTC.

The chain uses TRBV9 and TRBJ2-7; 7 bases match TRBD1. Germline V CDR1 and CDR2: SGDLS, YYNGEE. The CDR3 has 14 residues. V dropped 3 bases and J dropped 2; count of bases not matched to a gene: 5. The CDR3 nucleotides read TGTGCCAGCAGCGCTTCGACAGGGACCTACGAGCAGTACTTC. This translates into CASSASTGTYEQYF.